This T cell receptor beta chain was sequenced in a study of response to subunit inactivated influenza vaccine. TCRdb re-analysed the RT-PCR reads in MiXCR, keeping a single row per CDR3 protein. The sample lists about 540,000 distinct CDR3 sequences, roughly 25% occurring once. This CDR3 has 11 amino acids. The germline CDR1 and CDR2 sequences are ENHRY and SYGVKD. With 3 bases removed from V and 8 bases from J, the gap between germline ends came to 7 bases. This sample was also put to use in a study of T cells expressing NK-cell markers. From that second work: UMIs accompanied the 5'RACE template switching by which TCR beta cDNA was made. Repertoire data for TCR beta were derived from sorted T cells (CD3+CD56+NKG2C+, CD3+CD56+NKG2C- and CD3+CD56-NKG2C+). Of the CD8+ T cells in more than five donors, roughly 1.0-7.0% belonged to dominant NKG2C+ clonotypes.

The clonotype was recovered from a man in his forties or fifties who received an inactivated influenza vaccine. The rearrangement joins TRBV10-3 to TRBJ1-2; tentatively, D is TRBD1 (5 bases). Here the sequenced sample was CD4+ T cells sorted from PBMCs, taken 11 to 12 days after vaccination. CDR3 region: CAISDRGGYTF. For the CDR3, the DNA is TGTGCCATCAGTGATCGGGGGGGCTACACCTTC.